These T cell receptor beta chains were read from a single sample in a study of T-cell reconstitution after alpha-beta-depleted transplantation in children. From the PCR reads, TCRdb called clonotypes with MiXCR, one entry per CDR3 protein. This table holds 210,000 or so distinct CDR3 sequences, approximately 11% found once. Sample: PBMCs, taken before TCRalphabeta/CD19-depleted stem cell transplant. The source is a child under two years old with acute myeloid leukemia, due to receive a stem cell transplant. The CDR3 runs from the conserved cysteine through the conserved F or W. D genes are given only for firm matches. Clone size is given for some rows only: seen once, a few or many times, or a class if the clone is expanded.

J gene,D gene,V gene,clone size,CDR3 DNA,CDR3 protein
TRBJ1-1,NA,TRBV3-1,many,TGTGCCAGCAGCCAAGATGAGTACAGTGAAGCTTTCTTT,CASSQDEYSEAFF
TRBJ2-1,NA,TRBV20-1,NA,TGCAGTGTTCGCCCCTGGAGCTCCCATGAGCAGTTCTTC,CSVRPWSSHEQFF
TRBJ1-3,NA,TRBV29-1,many,TGCAGCGCCCAGACTCGTTCTGGAAACACCATATATTTT,CSAQTRSGNTIYF
TRBJ2-7,NA,TRBV20-1,many,TGCAGTGCTAGAGATCTTACCCTCGACACCCGGGACTTGAAGATCTACGAGCAGTACTTC,CSARDLTLDTRDLKIYEQYF
TRBJ2-5,TRBD2,TRBV30,NA,TGTGCCTGGAGTGAAAGGCTGGGGAGGGCCGAAGAGACCCAGTACTTC,CAWSERLGRAEETQYF
TRBJ1-4,TRBD1,TRBV2,NA,TGTGCCAGCAGAGCCGGCAGGGGGATTTTTGAAAAACTGTTTTTT,CASRAGRGIFEKLFF
TRBJ1-6,TRBD1,TRBV12-3/TRBV12-4,many,TGTGCCAGCAGTCTACAGGGGCGGCTTTCACCCCTCCACTTT,CASSLQGRLSPLHF
TRBJ2-7,NA,TRBV5-1,many,TGTGCCAGCAGTCCCGACAGCTACGAGCAGTACTTC,CASSPDSYEQYF
TRBJ1-1,TRBD1,TRBV20-1,many,TGCAGTGCTCCGGACAGGGCAAGTGTAGCAGCTTTCTTT,CSAPDRASVAAFF
TRBJ2-6,TRBD1,TRBV7-2,many,TGTGCCAGCAGCAGGGACAGGGGCTCTGGGGCCAACGTCCTGACTTTC,CASSRDRGSGANVLTF
TRBJ1-1,NA,TRBV25-1,many,TGTGCCAGCTCCAAGACAGCGAACACTGAAGCTTTCTTT,CASSKTANTEAFF
TRBJ1-2,NA,TRBV5-1,many,TGCGCCAGCAGCTTGGGACACGAGACTAACTATGGCTACACCTTC,CASSLGHETNYGYTF
TRBJ2-3,NA,TRBV10-2,many,TGCGCCAGCAGTGATAAATATGGTGGCGGCACAGATACGCAGTATTTT,CASSDKYGGGTDTQYF
TRBJ2-7,TRBD1,TRBV10-3,NA,TGTGCCACGAGGCTAGACCGGGACAGGGTTGACGAGCAGTACTTC,CATRLDRDRVDEQYF
TRBJ2-1,NA,TRBV6-2/TRBV6-3,many,TGTGCCAGCAGTTACGGGAGCGCCTACAATGAGCAGTTCTTC,CASSYGSAYNEQFF
TRBJ1-3,NA,TRBV5-6,many,TGTGCCAGCAGCTTGAGTCCGGGAATACCCATATATTTT,CASSLSPGIPIYF
TRBJ1-2,TRBD1,TRBV6-1,many,TGTGCCAGCAGGGACAGGGGGGGTTTTAACTATGGCTACACCTTC,CASRDRGGFNYGYTF
TRBJ1-5,NA,TRBV28,many,TGTGCCAGTACGGGGGGGGGTGAAGGCAATCAGCCCCAGCATTTT,CASTGGGEGNQPQHF
TRBJ1-5,NA,TRBV12-3/TRBV12-4,many,TGTGCCAGCAGTTTGGCGGGGGCTAGGCAGCCCCAGCATTTT,CASSLAGARQPQHF
TRBJ1-4,TRBD1,TRBV5-4,many,TGTGCCAGCAGCCCGACAGGGACCAGGGAAAAACTGTTTTTT,CASSPTGTREKLFF
TRBJ1-5,NA,TRBV12-3/TRBV12-4,many,TGTGCCAGCCGACGGGAAGGGCTTAGCAATCAGCCCCAGCATTTT,CASRREGLSNQPQHF
TRBJ1-5,TRBD1,TRBV12-3/TRBV12-4,many,TGTGCCAGCAGCCGGACAGGGGATAGCAATCAGCCCCAGCATTTT,CASSRTGDSNQPQHF
TRBJ2-2,NA,TRBV28,few,TGTGCCAGCAGTGGAGGTGGGGACACCGGGGAGCTGTTTTTT,CASSGGGDTGELFF
TRBJ1-5,NA,TRBV27,many,TGTGCCAGCAGTTTAGGTGGGGCAACACAGCCCCAGCATTTT,CASSLGGATQPQHF
TRBJ2-5,NA,TRBV7-2,many,TGTGCCAGCAGCCCCCGGGGCCAAGAGACCCAGTACTTC,CASSPRGQETQYF
TRBJ2-2,TRBD2,TRBV29-1,many,TGCAGCGTCGAAGGGCGGGAGGGAACCGGGGAGCTGTTTTTT,CSVEGREGTGELFF
TRBJ1-3,NA,TRBV20-1,many,TGCAGTGCTAGATATTTGCAGGGCTCTGGAAACACCATATATTTT,CSARYLQGSGNTIYF
TRBJ1-1,TRBD1,TRBV5-1,many,TGTGCCAGCAGTTTAGGGACAGGGACTGAAGCTTTCTTT,CASSLGTGTEAFF
TRBJ2-5,NA,TRBV5-1,many,TGCGCCAGCAGCTTGGTAGGGGGACTGGAGACCCAGTACTTC,CASSLVGGLETQYF
TRBJ2-3,TRBD2,TRBV27,many,TGTGCCAGCAGTTATGGACTAGCGGGGGCCCTCACAGATACGCAGTATTTT,CASSYGLAGALTDTQYF
TRBJ1-2,TRBD1,TRBV2,many,TGTGCCAGCAGTGAAGAGTGGGCAGGGGGCTCGGATGGCTACACCTTC,CASSEEWAGGSDGYTF
TRBJ2-3,NA,TRBV20-1,NA,TGCAGTGCCACCGACAGACATCGCACAGATACGCAGTATTTT,CSATDRHRTDTQYF
TRBJ1-4,NA,TRBV20-1,NA,TGCAGTGCTAGAGATGACAGAGAGGCAGTAGGAAAACTGTTTTTT,CSARDDREAVGKLFF
TRBJ2-4,NA,TRBV20-1,many,TGCAGTGCCACATACGGGGTGCTGGCCAAAAACATTCAGTACTTC,CSATYGVLAKNIQYF
TRBJ1-5,NA,TRBV29-1,many,TGCAGCGTTGGGGGTTGGGGGAATGAACAGCCCCAGCATTTT,CSVGGWGNEQPQHF
TRBJ1-1,NA,TRBV20-1,many,TGCAGTGCTAGAGCACGGGGACTGTTGAACACTGAAGCTTTCTTT,CSARARGLLNTEAFF
TRBJ2-5,NA,TRBV6-5,many,TGTGCCAGCAGTTACTCGGGTTCTAGCGCTCAAGAGACCCAGTACTTC,CASSYSGSSAQETQYF
TRBJ2-7,NA,TRBV5-1,many,TGCGCCAGCAGCTTGGTTTCGGACAGCCACCACGAGCAGTACTTC,CASSLVSDSHHEQYF
TRBJ2-3,TRBD1,TRBV30,many,TGTGCCTGGAACCTGGAGGGACAGGGGGCAGATACGCAGTATTTT,CAWNLEGQGADTQYF
TRBJ2-5,NA,TRBV21-1,many,TGTGCCAGCAGCGCAAGCTTTACTAGCGGGAAGGAAGAGACCCAGTACTTC,CASSASFTSGKEETQYF
TRBJ1-4,TRBD1,TRBV19,NA,TGTGCCAGTACCAAAGGACAGGCTGGAGGTGAAAAACTGTTTTTT,CASTKGQAGGEKLFF
TRBJ2-2,NA,TRBV29-1,many,TGCAGCGTTTCCGACAGGGGAGGGACCGGGGAGCTGTTTTTT,CSVSDRGGTGELFF
TRBJ2-6,NA,TRBV11-2,few,TGTGCCAGCAGCTTGACTCCGCGCTCTGGGGCCAACGTCCTGACTTTC,CASSLTPRSGANVLTF
TRBJ2-7,NA,TRBV2,many,TGTGCCAGGGAGGGGGACACCCCCTACGAGCAGTACTTC,CAREGDTPYEQYF
TRBJ2-1,TRBD2,TRBV20-1,many,TGCAGTGCTAGTGAGGGCGGGAGGCCCTTTCTTTACAATGAGCAGTTCTTC,CSASEGGRPFLYNEQFF
TRBJ2-1,NA,TRBV14,many,TGTGCCAGCAGCCAAGACTGGGACCATGAGCAGTTCTTC,CASSQDWDHEQFF
TRBJ2-1,NA,TRBV20-1,many,TGCAGTGTAGACCAAGGCCGCGAGCAGTTCTTC,CSVDQGREQFF
TRBJ2-3,NA,TRBV7-2,many,TGTGCCAGCAGCTTGTCTCTGCGGGAAGAGGATACGCAGTATTTT,CASSLSLREEDTQYF
TRBJ2-7,NA,TRBV10-2,many,TGCGCCAGCACAGCAGGGATCTACGAGCAGTACTTC,CASTAGIYEQYF
TRBJ1-2,NA,TRBV28,many,TGTGCCAGCAGACCAACAGGAGGCTATGGCTACACCTTC,CASRPTGGYGYTF
TRBJ2-5,NA,TRBV20-1,few,TGCAGTGCTTCCGCAGGTGACAGGCAGCAAGAGACCCAGTACTTC,CSASAGDRQQETQYF
TRBJ1-4,TRBD1,TRBV28,NA,TGTGCCAGCAGTATATCCGGGACAGGGGGCGGAAAACTGTTTTTT,CASSISGTGGGKLFF
TRBJ1-1,TRBD1,TRBV27,many,TGTGCCAGCAGTTCACAGGGGTACACTGAAGCTTTCTTT,CASSSQGYTEAFF
TRBJ1-1,TRBD1,TRBV5-1,many,TGCGCCAGCAGCCCGAGGACAGGGGGGAGCACTGAAGCTTTCTTT,CASSPRTGGSTEAFF
TRBJ1-2,NA,TRBV4-1,many,TGCGCCAGCAGCCAAGGTTACGCCCCGAGTGGCTACACCTTC,CASSQGYAPSGYTF
TRBJ2-7,NA,TRBV10-3,few,TGTGCCATCAGCTCCGGACAGACCTACGAGCAGTACTTC,CAISSGQTYEQYF
TRBJ1-5,TRBD1,TRBV18,few,TGTGCCAGCTCACCAAGGTCAGGGACAGGGCCCCAGCCCCAGCATTTT,CASSPRSGTGPQPQHF
TRBJ2-3,TRBD2,TRBV5-4,few,TGTGCCAGCAGCCCGGCGTTGGCTAGCGGACTTACAGATACGCAGTATTTT,CASSPALASGLTDTQYF
TRBJ2-7,TRBD1,TRBV20-1,NA,TGCAGTGCTCACGGGACAGGCGACTACGAGCAGTACTTC,CSAHGTGDYEQYF
TRBJ1-1,NA,TRBV5-1,many,TGCGCCAGCAGCCCCCGCCCAGGGGACACTGAAGCTTTCTTT,CASSPRPGDTEAFF